This T cell receptor beta chain came from a study of Graves' ophthalmopathy and Graves' hyperthyroidism. Trimming left V 1 base short and J 6 bases short, with 7 bases between. Germline CDR1 is MGHRA and CDR2 is YSYEKL. CDR3 length equals 13 residues. The authors isolated PBMCs from 9.5 to 10 ml of fresh peripheral blood. For repertoire sequencing, the TCR beta CDR3 regions were amplified from RNA transcripts. The first round was an RT-PCR with HTBI primers, and the second round was a multiplex PCR. In TCRdb, the multiplex PCR reads were re-called with MiXCR into one record per CDR3 protein. Of 300,000 to 400,000 distinct CDR3 sequences listed, about a sixth were seen once; the top ten hold approximately 13%. Study-wide results and limits: Most expanded clonotypes from thyroid (those above 0.001 frequency) were also found in blood.

This clonotype appeared many times. Its antigen is unidentified. Source material: peripheral blood. The chain combines TRBV4-1 with TRBJ1-5, with no clear D. The clonotype originates from an adult man with Graves' ophthalmopathy. CDR3 nucleotide sequence: TGCGCCAGCAGCCAAGGGGTTACTCAGCCCCAGCATTTT. Protein product: CASSQGVTQPQHF.